The TCR beta chain described here comes from a study of response to subunit inactivated influenza vaccine. The CDR3 totals 13 residues. Trimming left V 3 bases short and J 3 bases short, with 8 bases between. Looked up from germline, CDR1 is SGHVS and CDR2 is FQNEAQ. TCRdb passed the RT-PCR reads through MiXCR, listing each CDR3 protein once. Here the sample spans 550,000 to 800,000 distinct CDR3 sequences, approximately 13% being singletons. Material: PBMCs from blood, obtained around 15 days before vaccination. V is TRBV7-8 and J is TRBJ2-5; D is uncertain. The receptor's source is a man aged 45-65 years who received an inactivated influenza vaccine. The CDR3 nucleotides are TGTGCCAGCAGCTTTTCCAGTAAAGAGACCCAGTACTTC. It specifies CASSFSSKETQYF.